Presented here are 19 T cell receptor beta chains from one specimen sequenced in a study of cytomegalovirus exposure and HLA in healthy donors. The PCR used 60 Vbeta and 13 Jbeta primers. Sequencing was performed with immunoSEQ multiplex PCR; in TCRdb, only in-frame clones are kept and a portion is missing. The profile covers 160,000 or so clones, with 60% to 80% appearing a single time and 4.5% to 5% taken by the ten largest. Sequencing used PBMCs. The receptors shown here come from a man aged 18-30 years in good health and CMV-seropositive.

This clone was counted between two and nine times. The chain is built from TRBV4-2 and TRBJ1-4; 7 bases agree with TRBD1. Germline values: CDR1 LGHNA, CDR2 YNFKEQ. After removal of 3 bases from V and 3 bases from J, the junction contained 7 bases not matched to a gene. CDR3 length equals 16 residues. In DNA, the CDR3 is TGTGCCAGCAGCCAGGACCCCGGGACAGCTAATGAAAAACTGTTTTTT. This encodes CASSQDPGTANEKLFF.

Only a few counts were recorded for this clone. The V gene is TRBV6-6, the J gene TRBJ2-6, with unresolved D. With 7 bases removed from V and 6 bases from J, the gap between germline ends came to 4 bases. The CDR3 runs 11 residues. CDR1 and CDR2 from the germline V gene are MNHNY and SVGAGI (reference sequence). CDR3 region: CASKLANVLTF. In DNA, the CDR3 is TGTGCCAGCAAACTGGCCAACGTCCTGACTTTC.

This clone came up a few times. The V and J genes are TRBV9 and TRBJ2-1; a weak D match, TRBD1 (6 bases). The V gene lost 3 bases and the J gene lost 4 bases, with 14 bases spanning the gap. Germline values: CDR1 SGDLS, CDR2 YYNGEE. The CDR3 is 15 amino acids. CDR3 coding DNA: TGTGCCAGCAGCGAGACAGGCCGACCTTACAATGAGCAGTTCTTC. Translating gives CASSETGRPYNEQFF.

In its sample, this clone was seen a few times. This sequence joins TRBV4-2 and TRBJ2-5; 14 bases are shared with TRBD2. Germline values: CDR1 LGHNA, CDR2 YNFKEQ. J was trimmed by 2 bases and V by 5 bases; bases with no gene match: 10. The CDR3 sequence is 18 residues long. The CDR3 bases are TGTGCCAGCAGCTCCCGACTAGCGGGAGGGCCGGGGCAAGAGACCCAGTACTTC. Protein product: CASSSRLAGGPGQETQYF.

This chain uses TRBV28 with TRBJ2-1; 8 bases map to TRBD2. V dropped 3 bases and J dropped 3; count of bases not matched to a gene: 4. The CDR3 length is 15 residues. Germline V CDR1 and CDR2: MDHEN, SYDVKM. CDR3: CASSFPGTSYNEQFF. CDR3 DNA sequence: TGTGCCAGCAGTTTCCCCGGGACTAGCTACAATGAGCAGTTCTTC.

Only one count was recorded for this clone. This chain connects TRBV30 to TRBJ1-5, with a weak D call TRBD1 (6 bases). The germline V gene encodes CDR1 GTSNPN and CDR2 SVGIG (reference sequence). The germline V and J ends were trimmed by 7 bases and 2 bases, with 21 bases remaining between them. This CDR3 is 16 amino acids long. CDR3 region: CAFSSGGRDGNQPQHF. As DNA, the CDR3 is TGTGCCTTCTCGAGCGGGGGGCGCGACGGCAATCAGCCCCAGCATTTT. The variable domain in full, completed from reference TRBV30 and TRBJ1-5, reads SQTIHQWPATLVQPVGSPLSLECTVEGTSNPNLYWYRQAAGRGLQLLFYSVGIGQISSEVPQNLSASRPQDRQFILSSKKLLLSDSGFYLCAFSSGGRDGNQPQHFGDGTRLSIL.

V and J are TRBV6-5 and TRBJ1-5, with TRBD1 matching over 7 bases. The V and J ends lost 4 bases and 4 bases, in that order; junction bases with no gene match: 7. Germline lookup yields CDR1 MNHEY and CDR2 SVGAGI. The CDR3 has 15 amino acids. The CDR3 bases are TGTGCCAGCAGTTTCGGCCCCAGGGGGAATCAGCCCCAGCATTTT. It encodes CASSFGPRGNQPQHF.

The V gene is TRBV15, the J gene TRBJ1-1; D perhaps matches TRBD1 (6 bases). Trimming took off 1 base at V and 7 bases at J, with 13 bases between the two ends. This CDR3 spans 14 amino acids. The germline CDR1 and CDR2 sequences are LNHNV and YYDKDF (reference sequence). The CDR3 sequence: CATSRGITGNEAFF. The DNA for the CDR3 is TGTGCCACCAGCAGAGGCATTACAGGGAATGAAGCTTTCTTT.

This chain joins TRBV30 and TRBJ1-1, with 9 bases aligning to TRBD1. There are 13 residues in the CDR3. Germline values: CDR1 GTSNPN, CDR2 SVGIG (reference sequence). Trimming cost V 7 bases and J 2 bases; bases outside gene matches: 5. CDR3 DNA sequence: TGTGCCTCCCGGGACAGGGCTAACACTGAAGCTTTCTTT. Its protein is CASRDRANTEAFF.

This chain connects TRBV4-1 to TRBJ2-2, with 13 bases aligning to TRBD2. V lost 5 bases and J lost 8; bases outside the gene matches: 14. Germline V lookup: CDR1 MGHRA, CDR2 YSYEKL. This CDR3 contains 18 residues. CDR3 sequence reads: CASSRLAGGSLGSGELFF. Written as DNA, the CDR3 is TGCGCCAGCAGCAGACTAGCGGGGGGTAGTTTAGGGTCGGGGGAGCTGTTTTTT.

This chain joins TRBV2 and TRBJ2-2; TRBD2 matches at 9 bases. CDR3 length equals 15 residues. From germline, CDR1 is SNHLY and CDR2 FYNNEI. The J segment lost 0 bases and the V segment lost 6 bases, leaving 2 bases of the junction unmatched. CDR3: CASRGLATNTGELFF. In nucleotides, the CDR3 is TGTGCCAGCAGGGGACTAGCAACGAACACCGGGGAGCTGTTTTTT.

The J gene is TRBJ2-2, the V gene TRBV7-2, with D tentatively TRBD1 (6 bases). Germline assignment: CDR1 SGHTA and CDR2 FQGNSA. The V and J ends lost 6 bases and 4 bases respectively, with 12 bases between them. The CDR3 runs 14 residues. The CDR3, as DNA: TGTGCCAGCAGATACGGACAGCTCACCGGGGAGCTGTTTTTT. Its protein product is CASRYGQLTGELFF.

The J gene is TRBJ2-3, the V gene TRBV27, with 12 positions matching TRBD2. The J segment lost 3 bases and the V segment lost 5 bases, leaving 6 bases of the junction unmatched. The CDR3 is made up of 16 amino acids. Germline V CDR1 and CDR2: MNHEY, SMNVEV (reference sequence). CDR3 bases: TGTGCCAGCAGTAACCGACTAGCGGGAGCGACAGATACGCAGTATTTT. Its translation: CASSNRLAGATDTQYF.

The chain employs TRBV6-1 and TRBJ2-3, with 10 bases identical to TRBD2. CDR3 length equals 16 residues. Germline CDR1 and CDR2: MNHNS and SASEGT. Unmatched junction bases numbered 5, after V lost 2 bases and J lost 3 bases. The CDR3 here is CASSEFSGGVTDTQYF. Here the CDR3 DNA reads TGTGCCAGCAGTGAATTCAGCGGGGGGGTAACAGATACGCAGTATTTT.

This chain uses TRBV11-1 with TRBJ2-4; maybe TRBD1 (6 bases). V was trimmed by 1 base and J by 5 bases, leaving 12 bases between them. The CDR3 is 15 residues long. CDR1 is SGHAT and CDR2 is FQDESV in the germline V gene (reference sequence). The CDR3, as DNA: TGTGCCAGCAGCTTAGGTTCGGGACAAGAAAACATTCAGTACTTC. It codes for CASSLGSGQENIQYF.

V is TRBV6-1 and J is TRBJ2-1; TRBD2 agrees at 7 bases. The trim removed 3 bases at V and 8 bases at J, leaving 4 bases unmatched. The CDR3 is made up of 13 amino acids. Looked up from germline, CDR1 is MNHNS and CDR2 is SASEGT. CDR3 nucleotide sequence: TGTGCCAGCAGTGAGACAACTAGCGATGAGCAGTTCTTC. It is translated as CASSETTSDEQFF.

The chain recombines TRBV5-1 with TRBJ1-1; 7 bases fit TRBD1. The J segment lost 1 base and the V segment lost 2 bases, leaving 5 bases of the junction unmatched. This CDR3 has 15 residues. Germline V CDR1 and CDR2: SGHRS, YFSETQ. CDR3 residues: CASSFEGGWNTEAFF. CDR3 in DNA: TGCGCCAGCAGCTTTGAAGGGGGCTGGAACACTGAAGCTTTCTTT.

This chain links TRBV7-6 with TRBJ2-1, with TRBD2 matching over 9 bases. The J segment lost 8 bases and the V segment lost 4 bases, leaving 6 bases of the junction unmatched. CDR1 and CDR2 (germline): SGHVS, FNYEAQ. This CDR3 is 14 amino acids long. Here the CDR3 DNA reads TGTGCCAGCAGCTCTCTAGCGGGACGGCATGAGCAGTTCTTC. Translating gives CASSSLAGRHEQFF.

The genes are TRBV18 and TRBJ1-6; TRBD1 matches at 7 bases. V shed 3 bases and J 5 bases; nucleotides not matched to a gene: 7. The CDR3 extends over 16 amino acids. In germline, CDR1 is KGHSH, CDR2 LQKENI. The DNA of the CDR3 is TGTGCCAGCTCACCCCTGACAGGGTCCAATAATTCACCCCTCCACTTT. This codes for CASSPLTGSNNSPLHF.